This T cell receptor beta chain was identified in a study of T cells in localized non-small cell lung cancer. Study-level results: Sequencing covered just one tumor region, so heterogeneity cannot be ruled out. A median of about 58 of the top 100 tumor clones appeared in adjacent lung, which was paired and uninvolved. Increased T cell density in blood showed an association with longer overall survival. Adjacent uninvolved lung had the highest clonality, suggesting focused antigen responses.

TCRdb keeps only in-frame clones here, not all; method: immunoSEQ multiplex PCR. The sample has about 15,000 clones, approximately 85% seen once. Remarks on this clone: As yet, its antigen is unknown.

The sample consisted of peripheral blood, taken before any cancer treatment. This clonotype originated in a woman aged 40-69 years with stage I lung adenocarcinoma.

Here the CDR3 DNA reads TGTGCCAGCCAGGGACCCTTAAACACTGAAGCTTTCTTT. Amino acids: CASQGPLNTEAFF. This chain joins TRBV30 and TRBJ1-1; weak D call: TRBD1 (5 bases). Germline lookup yields CDR1 GTSNPN and CDR2 SVGIG (reference sequence). The CDR3 runs to 13 residues. V was cut by 8 bases and J by 2 bases, with 15 bases left in between.